The 24 T cell receptor beta chains listed next were all sequenced from one sample in a study of cytomegalovirus exposure and HLA in healthy donors. PCR primers comprised 60 Vbeta and 13 Jbeta primers. Profiled with immunoSEQ multiplex PCR; TCRdb holds only in-frame clones, not every one. The sample lists over 75,000 clones, around a tenth seen once, with roughly 4.7% in the top ten. The sample taken for sequencing was PBMCs. These receptor sequences come from a man aged 50 to 59 in good health and CMV-seropositive.

The chain recombines TRBV11-2 with TRBJ2-1; TRBD2 is a possible D gene (5 bases). The CDR3 runs to 12 residues. Per the germline V gene, CDR1 is SGHAT and CDR2 is FQNNGV. V lost 10 bases, J lost 7 bases, and 14 bases lay in between. CDR3 nucleotide sequence: TGTGCCACCGAGGGCAATGGGAATGAGCAGTTCTTC. This translates into CATEGNGNEQFF.

The chain is built from TRBV28 and TRBJ2-3; 9 bases fit TRBD2. The V gene end was trimmed by 2 bases and the J gene end by 0 bases; junction bases not matched to a gene: 6. CDR1 is MDHEN and CDR2 is SYDVKM in the germline V gene. The CDR3 consists of 17 residues. The CDR3 DNA is TGTGCCAGCAGTTTACCGCGGGAGGGCCCTAGCACAGATACGCAGTATTTT. Protein product: CASSLPREGPSTDTQYF.

This clone occurred a few times. The rearrangement links TRBV4-1 to TRBJ2-7; 12 bases map to TRBD2. Trimming removed 1 base from V and 3 bases from J; junction bases left unmatched: 4. The germline gives CDR1 MGHRA, CDR2 YSYEKL. The CDR3 totals 16 residues. The CDR3 region is CASSQGRLAGDYEQYF. In DNA, the CDR3 is TGCGCCAGCAGCCAAGGGAGACTAGCGGGAGACTACGAGCAGTACTTC.

This clone turned up a few times. The J gene is TRBJ2-1, the V gene TRBV9; the match to TRBD1 covers 11 bases. This CDR3 spans 16 amino acids. Losses at the gene ends were 4 bases for V and 5 bases for J; bases not matched to a gene: 8. Germline V gene lookup returns CDR1 SGDLS and CDR2 YYNGEE. In DNA, the CDR3 is TGTGCCAGCAGCCCTCGGGGACAGGGGGGAGACAATGAGCAGTTCTTC. Encoded protein: CASSPRGQGGDNEQFF. Looking up the rest from reference TRBV9 and TRBJ2-1 gives the full variable domain: DSGVTQTPKHLITATGQRVTLRCSPRSGDLSVYWYQQSLDQGLQFLIQYYNGEERAKGNILERFSAQQFPDLHSELNLSSLELGDSALYFCASSPRGQGGDNEQFFGPGTRLTVL.

The chain is built from TRBV4-2 and TRBJ2-7; TRBD2 might be the D (7 bases). V was shortened by 3 bases and J by 2 bases, with 11 bases between the two germline ends. This CDR3 is 14 amino acids long. Germline CDR1 LGHNA, CDR2 YNFKEQ. The CDR3 DNA reads as TGTGCCAGCAGCCAGGGGGCGGGGGCCTACGAGCAGTACTTC. As protein: CASSQGAGAYEQYF.

The chain joins TRBV4-1 to TRBJ2-1; D may be TRBD2 (5 bases). Germline CDR1 MGHRA, CDR2 YSYEKL. The CDR3 is 15 residues long. V dropped 0 bases and J dropped 3 bases, with 9 bases sitting between them. CDR3 sequence (DNA): TGCGCCAGCAGCCAAGATCGGGAAAGCTACAATGAGCAGTTCTTC. Translation gives CASSQDRESYNEQFF.

CDR3 amino acids: CASSLIGYETQYF. Here the CDR3 DNA reads TGCGCCAGCAGCTTGATCGGGTACGAGACCCAGTACTTC. The V gene is TRBV5-1, the J gene TRBJ2-5; D uncertain. The CDR3 extends over 13 amino acids. The germline gives CDR1 SGHRS, CDR2 YFSETQ. V gave up 1 base and J gave up 5 bases, with 9 bases separating them.

A few counts support this clone. This chain uses TRBV7-8 with TRBJ2-3; 7 bases are shared with TRBD2. The V segment lost 1 base and the J segment 5 bases; nucleotides outside the gene matches: 3. This CDR3 contains 14 residues. CDR1 and CDR2 from the germline V gene are SGHVS and FQNEAQ. The CDR3 DNA reads as TGTGCCAGCAGCTTAGGGGTAGCGGGAGATACGCAGTATTTT. Residues: CASSLGVAGDTQYF.

This sequence joins TRBV11-2 and TRBJ2-7; D is perhaps TRBD2 (6 bases). The ends were cut back, 1 base at V and 3 bases at J, with 19 bases in the middle. The CDR3 covers 17 residues. Germline CDR1 is SGHAT and CDR2 is FQNNGV. The CDR3 bases are TGTGCCAGCAGCTTAGCCCGCGGGACCCTGGGGTTCTACGAGCAGTACTTC. Translating gives CASSLARGTLGFYEQYF.

This clone was recorded at least ten times. The gene calls are TRBV27 and TRBJ2-7; the match to TRBD1 covers 7 bases. V dropped 8 bases and J dropped 1; count of bases not matched to a gene: 5. Per germline, CDR1 MNHEY and CDR2 SMNVEV (reference sequence). The CDR3 runs to 13 residues. The CDR3 here is CASVSGQSYEQYF. In nucleotides, the CDR3 is TGTGCCAGCGTGTCGGGACAGTCCTACGAGCAGTACTTC.

This clone turned up a few times. The J gene is TRBJ2-1, the V gene TRBV5-1, with TRBD2 identical over 14 bases. The germline gives CDR1 SGHRS, CDR2 YFSETQ. J lost 1 base, V lost 4 bases, and 10 bases had no gene match. There are 19 residues in the CDR3. This CDR3 is CASSPKVGTSGSSYNEQFF. The CDR3 DNA sequence: TGCGCCAGCAGCCCTAAGGTTGGGACTAGCGGGAGTTCCTACAATGAGCAGTTCTTC.

This chain links TRBV6-5 with TRBJ2-7; a weak D match, TRBD1 (5 bases). Trimming pared 0 bases from V and 6 bases from J, leaving 12 bases between. The V gene's germline CDR1 is MNHEY and CDR2 SVGAGI. CDR3 length equals 14 residues. In DNA form, the CDR3 reads TGTGCCAGCAGTTACTCTGGTCTAAGGGGCGAGCAGTACTTC. Residues: CASSYSGLRGEQYF.

This clone was counted only a few times. This sequence joins TRBV10-2 and TRBJ1-1; TRBD1 might be the D (5 bases). The CDR3 spans 12 residues. Germline V gene sequence: CDR1 WSHSY, CDR2 SAAADI. With 8 bases removed from V and 0 bases from J, the gap between germline ends came to 7 bases. The CDR3 reads CASGGVNTEAFF. In DNA, the CDR3 is TGCGCCAGCGGAGGGGTGAACACTGAAGCTTTCTTT.

This chain connects TRBV28 to TRBJ2-1; 12 bases agree with TRBD2. The CDR3 runs to 15 residues. Losses at the gene ends were 8 bases for V and 5 bases for J; bases not matched to a gene: 7. The germline gives CDR1 MDHEN, CDR2 SYDVKM. This chain's CDR3 is CASSPLAGGHNEQFF. CDR3 DNA: TGTGCCAGCTCTCCACTAGCGGGAGGCCACAATGAGCAGTTCTTC.

The V call is TRBV7-2, the J call TRBJ2-3, with 11 bases aligning to TRBD2. From germline, CDR1 is SGHTA and CDR2 FQGNSA. The V gene end was trimmed by 1 base and the J gene end by 6 bases; junction bases not matched to a gene: 6. The CDR3 has 16 amino acids. CDR3 nucleotide sequence: TGTGCCAGCAGCTTAGTGGCTAGCGGGGGGTTGGATACGCAGTATTTT. Its translation: CASSLVASGGLDTQYF.

As for this clone: The sample contains more than one DNA sequence encoding this CDR3. This chain links TRBV10-3 with TRBJ1-6; 8 bases are a match to TRBD1. Germline V gene lookup returns CDR1 ENHRY and CDR2 SYGVKD. Trimming removed 0 bases from V and 13 bases from J; junction bases left unmatched: 8. This CDR3 is 15 amino acids long. The DNA of the CDR3 is TGTGCCATCAGTGAGTCAAGACAGGGGACTTCGCCCCTCCACTTT. It yields the protein CAISESRQGTSPLHF.

The chain combines TRBV5-1 with TRBJ2-5, with 8 bases identical to TRBD1. This CDR3 contains 15 residues. Germline V gene lookup returns CDR1 SGHRS and CDR2 YFSETQ. The trim removed 3 bases at V and 2 bases at J, leaving 6 bases unmatched. The CDR3 sequence is CASSSGQAVQETQYF. CDR3 bases: TGCGCCAGCAGCTCGGGACAGGCGGTTCAAGAGACCCAGTACTTC.

The chain links TRBV5-1 to TRBJ2-2; TRBD2 agrees at 11 bases. CDR1 and CDR2 from the germline V gene are SGHRS and YFSETQ. The CDR3 consists of 16 residues. Trimming at V came to 6 bases and at J to 4 bases, leaving 8 bases not matched to a gene. CDR3 amino acids: CASTPGTSGPTGELFF. The CDR3 DNA reads TGCGCCAGCACACCCGGGACTAGCGGTCCCACCGGGGAGCTGTTTTTT.

The CDR3, as DNA: TGTGCCAGCAGGACAATGAACAGGGCCACTGAAGCTTTCTTT. It yields the protein CASRTMNRATEAFF. J is TRBJ1-1 and V is TRBV6-1; D may be TRBD1 (6 bases). Germline loops: CDR1 MNHNS, CDR2 SASEGT. The V end was cut by 6 bases, the J end by 4 bases, with 15 bases between. The CDR3 covers 14 residues.

The genes are TRBV15 and TRBJ1-3; 7 positions agree with TRBD1. Germline V gene lookup returns CDR1 LNHNV and CDR2 YYDKDF (reference sequence). Losses at the gene ends were 0 bases for V and 7 bases for J; bases not matched to a gene: 12. The CDR3 runs to 17 residues. The CDR3 nucleotides are TGTGCCACCAGCAGAGATAAGTTGGGGGGACAGAAGAACACCATATATTTT. Its translation: CATSRDKLGGQKNTIYF.

This clone was observed at least ten times. This sequence joins TRBV6-1 and TRBJ1-2, with TRBD1 identical over 8 bases. Germline V lookup: CDR1 MNHNS, CDR2 SASEGT. This CDR3 contains 15 residues. The trim removed 2 bases at V and 6 bases at J, leaving 8 bases unmatched. CDR3 sequence (DNA): TGTGCCAGCAGTGAACGCTACCAGGGGGCGAATGGCTACACCTTC. As protein: CASSERYQGANGYTF.

This clone was seen a few times. The V and J genes are TRBV29-1 and TRBJ2-3, with D hard to call. V was clipped by 3 bases and J by 4 bases, with 8 bases between them. Germline V lookup: CDR1 SQVTM, CDR2 ANQGSEA. The CDR3 spans 12 residues. The CDR3 bases are TGCAGCGTTGAGAGAACCGCAGATACGCAGTATTTT. This gives the protein CSVERTADTQYF.

In this sample, this clone turned up a few times. In this CDR3 the conserved last residue, phenylalanine or tryptophan, is missing, so a read error is likely. The V call is TRBV29-1, the J call TRBJ1-1, with D perhaps matching TRBD1 (5 bases). Per the germline V gene, CDR1 is SQVTM and CDR2 is ANQGSEA. This CDR3 has 12 residues. The V end was cut by 4 bases, the J end by 5 bases, with 11 bases between. CDR3 protein: CSVAFRVTEAFL. The CDR3 DNA reads TGCAGCGTTGCTTTCAGGGTAACTGAAGCTTTCTTG.

The chain has TRBV7-6 and TRBJ2-7, with 11 nucleotides matching TRBD1. J was trimmed by 6 bases and V by 7 bases; bases with no gene match: 5. From germline, CDR1 is SGHVS and CDR2 FNYEAQ. This CDR3 has 13 amino acids. DNA for the CDR3: TGTGCCAGCAACGAGGGACAGGGGGTCGAGCAGTACTTC. Its translation is CASNEGQGVEQYF.